Listed below are T cell receptor beta chains from one sample, sequenced in a study of cytotoxic CD8 clonotypes in ibrutinib-treated CLL. The protocol was immunoSEQ multiplex PCR, while the TCRdb copy is restricted to in-frame clones and leaves out a portion. The table records about 300,000 clones, 67% of them present only once. The source material was PBMCs, sampled after 36 months of ibrutinib treatment. Source of these receptors: a human donor with chronic lymphocytic leukemia. Each CDR3 is given with its conserved first and last residue. The D gene is left open where the match is weak. Size tells how often a clone was seen (once, few, many) or the class of an expanded clone, and some rows leave it out.

j_gene: TRBJ2-6; len: 15; abundance: .; v_gene: TRBV9; d_gene: .; CDR3nt: TGTGCCAGCAGCGTCGCACCCTCTGGGGCCAACGTCCTGACTTTC; CDR3aa: CASSVAPSGANVLTF
j_gene: TRBJ2-7; len: 14; abundance: .; v_gene: TRBV15; d_gene: .; CDR3nt: TGTGCCACCAGCAGTGGCAGGGGAGGCTACGAGCAGTACTTC; CDR3aa: CATSSGRGGYEQYF
j_gene: TRBJ1-1; len: 13; abundance: .; v_gene: TRBV29-1; d_gene: .; CDR3nt: TGCAGCGGCGACCCCCGACAGGACACTGAAGCTTTCTTT; CDR3aa: CSGDPRQDTEAFF
j_gene: TRBJ1-1; len: 12; abundance: .; v_gene: TRBV2; d_gene: .; CDR3nt: TGTGCCAGCAGTGAGGGGCGTTGGGAAGCTTTCTTT; CDR3aa: CASSEGRWEAFF
j_gene: TRBJ2-2; len: 13; abundance: .; v_gene: TRBV29-1; d_gene: .; CDR3nt: TGCAGCGTTGGACAGGAGAACACCGGGGAGCTGTTTTTT; CDR3aa: CSVGQENTGELFF
j_gene: TRBJ2-7; len: 14; abundance: .; v_gene: TRBV27; d_gene: TRBD1; CDR3nt: TGTGCCAGCAGTCCACAGGGGGACTCCTACGAGCAGTACTTC; CDR3aa: CASSPQGDSYEQYF
j_gene: TRBJ2-2; len: 16; abundance: once; v_gene: TRBV5-1; d_gene: .; CDR3nt: TGCGCCAGCAGCTTGGGGGGTATTCGGTACGGCGGGGAGCTGTTTTTT; CDR3aa: CASSLGGIRYGGELFF
j_gene: TRBJ1-2; len: 13; abundance: once; v_gene: TRBV9; d_gene: .; CDR3nt: TGTGCCAGCAGCGAACAGGGACCCTATGGCTACACCTTC; CDR3aa: CASSEQGPYGYTF
j_gene: TRBJ2-5; len: 10; abundance: .; v_gene: TRBV20-1; d_gene: .; CDR3nt: TGCAGTTGGGGGCGAGAGACCCAGTACTTC; CDR3aa: CSWGRETQYF
j_gene: TRBJ1-6; len: 15; abundance: .; v_gene: TRBV19; d_gene: .; CDR3nt: TGTGCCAGTAACTCCGGACAGCGCAGGACTTCACCCCTCCACTTT; CDR3aa: CASNSGQRRTSPLHF
j_gene: TRBJ2-3; len: 11; abundance: few; v_gene: TRBV6-1; d_gene: .; CDR3nt: TGTGCCAGCAGGGCCGGGCCCACGCAGTATTTT; CDR3aa: CASRAGPTQYF
j_gene: TRBJ2-7; len: 15; abundance: .; v_gene: TRBV9; d_gene: TRBD2; CDR3nt: TGTGCCAGCAGCGCGGGAGGAGGGGACGGGTACGAGCAGTACTTC; CDR3aa: CASSAGGGDGYEQYF
j_gene: TRBJ2-7; len: 14; abundance: .; v_gene: TRBV11-2; d_gene: TRBD1; CDR3nt: TGTGCCAGCAGCTCCTCAAGGGGGCGGCACGAGCAGTACTTC; CDR3aa: CASSSSRGRHEQYF
j_gene: TRBJ1-6; len: 16; abundance: .; v_gene: TRBV7-8; d_gene: .; CDR3nt: TGTGCCAGCAGCTTGGCGTTGGGGCAGTCAGGTCCACCCCTCCACTTT; CDR3aa: CASSLALGQSGPPLHF
j_gene: TRBJ2-7; len: 12; abundance: .; v_gene: TRBV5-6; d_gene: TRBD1; CDR3nt: TGTGCCAGCAGCTTGGCCGGGACAGGGGTGTACTTC; CDR3aa: CASSLAGTGVYF
j_gene: TRBJ2-3; len: 13; abundance: .; v_gene: TRBV19; d_gene: .; CDR3nt: TGTGCCAGCTTACTAGGACGCACAGATACGCAGTATTTT; CDR3aa: CASLLGRTDTQYF
j_gene: TRBJ1-4; len: 13; abundance: .; v_gene: TRBV9; d_gene: .; CDR3nt: TGTGCCAGCAGCGTAGACAGCGGTGAAAAACTGTTTTTT; CDR3aa: CASSVDSGEKLFF
j_gene: TRBJ2-1; len: 14; abundance: once; v_gene: TRBV5-6; d_gene: .; CDR3nt: TGTGCCAGCAGCTTGGATGGGATAGGGAATGAGCAGTTCTTC; CDR3aa: CASSLDGIGNEQFF